The 6 T cell receptor beta chains below were found in one sample sequenced in a study of post-analysis software for immune sequencing data. Their cognate antigens are unknown. General study results and limits: Comparison of patients with controls showed a handful of TRBV segments more frequent in patients, TRBV5-6, TRBV5-1 and TRBV20-1 among them.

Unique molecular identifiers were carried by the TCR beta cDNA libraries. From the PCR reads, TCRdb called clonotypes with MiXCR, one entry per CDR3 protein. The repertoire includes fewer than 850,000 distinct CDR3 sequences, around 46% of them detected once, and 4.9% sits in the top ten. Sequenced: blood. The receptors here all came from a girl aged 10-17 years with multiple sclerosis.

This rearrangement joins TRBV10-3 to TRBJ1-2, with a tentative D call TRBD1 (5 bases). This CDR3 has 14 amino acids. The V gene's germline CDR1 is ENHRY and CDR2 SYGVKD. V lost 2 bases, J lost 7 bases, and 14 bases lay in between. Here the CDR3 DNA reads TGTGCCATCAGTGAGGACAGACTAGCGGGTGGCTACACCTTC. Amino acid sequence: CAISEDRLAGGYTF.

This rearrangement joins TRBV5-1 to TRBJ2-5; maybe TRBD2 (5 bases). This CDR3 is 15 amino acids long. Germline loops: CDR1 SGHRS, CDR2 YFSETQ. Trimming shortened V by 4 bases and J by 4 bases, and 17 bases separated the two germline ends. This CDR3 reads CASSLMTAAGETQYF. The CDR3 nucleotides read TGCGCCAGCAGCCTCATGACGGCTGCGGGAGAGACCCAGTACTTC.

V is TRBV28 and J is TRBJ1-2; 7 nucleotides agree with TRBD1. Germline V gene lookup returns CDR1 MDHEN and CDR2 SYDVKM. V gave up 8 bases and J gave up 4 bases; unmatched junction bases: 16. This CDR3 has 16 amino acids. The CDR3 protein is CASGAQQGMGFYGYTF. The CDR3 region has the DNA TGTGCCAGCGGCGCGCAACAGGGGATGGGCTTCTATGGCTACACCTTC.

This rearrangement joins TRBV7-9 to TRBJ2-1; D perhaps matches TRBD2 (5 bases). The V gene's germline CDR1 is SEHNR and CDR2 FQNEAQ (reference sequence). V was trimmed by 10 bases and J by 7 bases, leaving 20 bases between them. The CDR3 extends over 14 amino acids. The DNA for the CDR3 is TGTGCCAACGAGCTGTCCTCGGGCGGGAATGAGCAGTTCTTC. It codes for CANELSSGGNEQFF.

In this sample, this clonotype turned up a few times. A read error may account for a junction end that differs from germline. V gene TRBV7-7 combines with J gene TRBJ2-3; a possible D gene is TRBD1 (5 bases). The CDR3 is 15 residues long. Germline V gene lookup returns CDR1 SSHAT and CDR2 FNYEAQ (reference sequence). The CDR3 sequence is CASSAQPGSADTQYF. CDR3 DNA sequence: TGTGCTAGCAGCGCACAGCCAGGGTCGGCAGATACGCAGTATTTT. Full variable domain (remainder filled in from reference TRBV7-7 and TRBJ2-3): GAGVSQSPRYKVTKRGQDVTLRCDPISSHATLYWYQQALGQGPEFLTYFNYEAQPDKSGLPSDRFSAERPEGSISTLTIQRTEQRDSAMYRCASSAQPGSADTQYFGPGTRLTVL.

The sample holds a few counts of this clonotype. The genes are TRBV7-2 and TRBJ2-5; 13 bases align to TRBD2. The V segment lost 4 bases and the J segment 4 bases; nucleotides outside the gene matches: 15. CDR1 is SGHTA and CDR2 is FQGNSA in the germline V gene. This CDR3 spans 19 amino acids. CDR3 residues: CASSSHPPGTSGTRETQYF. The CDR3 DNA reads as TGTGCCAGCAGCTCACACCCGCCGGGGACTAGCGGGACCCGAGAGACCCAGTACTTC.